The 24 T cell receptor beta chains below come from one sample, sequenced in a study of OX40 agonist ivuxolimab in advanced cancers. Only in-frame clones appear in the TCRdb table, and some are missing; sequencing was by immunoSEQ multiplex PCR. The sample records 55,000 to 85,000 clones, about 90% being singletons. The sample was CD4+ or CD8+ T cells sorted from blood, taken in a trial of the OX40 agonist ivuxolimab. Receptors originate from an adult with an advanced solid tumor such as melanoma, head and neck, liver or kidney cancer.

The rearrangement joins TRBV11-3 to TRBJ2-1; 8 nucleotides match TRBD2. In germline, CDR1 is SGHNT, CDR2 YENEEA. This CDR3 is built from 14 residues. The trim removed 2 bases at V and 8 bases at J, leaving 5 bases unmatched. For the CDR3, the DNA is TGTGCCAGCAGCTTACAAGGGACTAGTGATGAGCAGTTCTTC. This encodes CASSLQGTSDEQFF.

V and J are TRBV7-9 and TRBJ1-2; possible D gene TRBD1, 5 bases. The V gene lost 4 bases and the J gene lost 8 bases, with 17 bases spanning the gap. CDR1 is SEHNR, CDR2 FQNEAQ, per germline (reference sequence). CDR3 length equals 14 residues. The CDR3 coding sequence is TGTGCCAGCAGCTCGACCACTATGACAGCCGGCTACACCTTC. The encoded protein is CASSSTTMTAGYTF.

The chain combines TRBV29-1 with TRBJ1-3, with D perhaps TRBD1 (5 bases). Trimming shortened V by 4 bases and J by 4 bases, and 11 bases separated the two germline ends. This CDR3 contains 13 residues. From germline, CDR1 is SQVTM and CDR2 ANQGSEA. CDR3 protein: CSVVGVSGNTIYF. The DNA for the CDR3 is TGCAGCGTTGTGGGGGTATCCGGAAACACCATATATTTT.

Here the CDR3 DNA reads TGTGCCAGCTCACCCCGGCAGGTAGGGCTTAGCGAGCAGTACTTC. Translating it yields CASSPRQVGLSEQYF. This chain connects TRBV18 to TRBJ2-7; D is ambiguous. Germline CDR1 and CDR2: KGHSH and LQKENI. The CDR3 has 15 residues. Trimming stripped 3 bases from V and 6 bases from J, with 18 bases between.

The rearrangement joins TRBV10-2 to TRBJ1-5, with 7 bases lining up with TRBD1. Germline V gene data show CDR1 as WSHSY and CDR2 as SAAADI. This CDR3 region has 14 residues. V lost 3 bases and J lost 8; bases outside the gene matches: 7. CDR3 residues: CASSDQDRVEPQHF. The CDR3 bases are TGCGCCAGCAGTGACCAAGACAGGGTTGAGCCCCAGCATTTT.

The rearrangement uses TRBV5-1 and TRBJ2-7, with TRBD2 matching 10 bases. There are 15 residues in the CDR3. V gave up 0 bases and J gave up 3 bases; unmatched junction bases: 3. Germline V gives CDR1 SGHRS, CDR2 YFSETQ. The CDR3 nucleotides read TGCGCCAGCAGCTTGGTGGCTAGCGGGAGCTACGAGCAGTACTTC. This gives the protein CASSLVASGSYEQYF.

V usage is TRBV19 and J usage is TRBJ1-5; possible D gene TRBD1, 5 bases. CDR1 is LNHDA and CDR2 is SQIVND in the germline V gene (reference sequence). V lost 8 bases and J 2 bases, leaving 16 bases between the germline ends. This CDR3 contains 15 residues. The CDR3 sequence is CASLSPGYGNQPQHF. The DNA for the CDR3 is TGTGCCAGTTTGTCGCCAGGGTATGGCAATCAGCCCCAGCATTTT. The variable domain in full, with the rest retrieved from reference TRBV19 and TRBJ1-5, is DGGITQSPKYLFRKEGQNVTLSCEQNLNHDAMYWYRQDPGQGLRLIYYSQIVNDFQKGDIAEGYSVSREKKESFPLTVTSAQKNPTAFYLCASLSPGYGNQPQHFGDGTRLSIL.

The gene calls are TRBV4-1 and TRBJ1-2; D is uncertain. Germline CDR1 MGHRA, CDR2 YSYEKL. Trimming removed 0 bases from V and 4 bases from J, with 9 bases in between. There are 14 residues in the CDR3. The DNA of the CDR3 is TGCGCCAGCAGCCAAGATCCCAGTCTCTATGGCTACACCTTC. It translates to CASSQDPSLYGYTF.

This clone has a single count. The V and J genes are TRBV28 and TRBJ2-5; 8 nucleotides line up with TRBD1. Germline V gives CDR1 MDHEN, CDR2 SYDVKM. The CDR3 runs to 15 residues. Germline trimming cut 2 bases from V and 2 bases from J; bases unmatched to any gene: 4. The CDR3 loop reads CASSLRTGWQETQYF. CDR3 sequence (DNA): TGTGCCAGCAGTTTAAGGACAGGGTGGCAAGAGACCCAGTACTTC.

The rearrangement uses TRBV19 and TRBJ1-2; 11 bases agree with TRBD1. Trimming at V came to 10 bases and at J to 2 bases, leaving 6 bases not matched to a gene. The germline CDR1 and CDR2 sequences are LNHDA and SQIVND (reference sequence). This CDR3 is 14 amino acids long. CDR3 amino acids: CATWTGGVNYGYTF. The CDR3, as DNA: TGTGCCACGTGGACAGGGGGCGTAAACTATGGCTACACCTTC.

This chain uses TRBV19 with TRBJ2-7, with 9 positions matching TRBD1. V lost 5 bases, J lost 6 bases, and 8 bases stayed unmatched. The CDR3 is 14 residues long. The V gene's germline CDR1 is LNHDA and CDR2 SQIVND (reference sequence). The CDR3 nucleotides read TGTGCCAGTAGTCCAGGAACAGGGGGCAGCGAGCAGTACTTC. Protein sequence: CASSPGTGGSEQYF.

This chain connects TRBV6-1 to TRBJ1-4; no firm D call. V was shortened by 0 bases and J by 13 bases, with 12 bases between the two germline ends. The CDR3 spans 13 residues. The V gene's germline CDR1 is MNHNS and CDR2 SASEGT. CDR3 sequence reads: CASSEARVPPLFF. The CDR3 bases are TGTGCCAGCAGTGAAGCGCGTGTTCCGCCACTGTTTTTT.

The genes are TRBV28 and TRBJ2-3; 13 nucleotides match TRBD2. The CDR3 has 17 residues. Germline V gene data show CDR1 as MDHEN and CDR2 as SYDVKM. V gave up 6 bases and J gave up 4 bases; unmatched junction bases: 10. The CDR3, as DNA: TGTGCCAGCAGACCCTACAGGACTAGCGGGAGCCCAGATACGCAGTATTTT. Translating it yields CASRPYRTSGSPDTQYF.

This chain connects TRBV6-5 to TRBJ2-3, with 8 bases that match TRBD2. V dropped 4 bases and J dropped 3; count of bases not matched to a gene: 6. Per germline, CDR1 MNHEY and CDR2 SVGAGI. The CDR3 totals 15 residues. The CDR3 sequence is CASSLAGGYTDTQYF. The CDR3 DNA sequence: TGTGCCAGCAGTTTGGCGGGAGGTTATACAGATACGCAGTATTTT.

The chain combines TRBV12-5 with TRBJ1-5; no reliable D call. CDR1 is LGHNT and CDR2 is FRNRAP in the germline V gene. Trimming cost V 1 base and J 5 bases, with 9 bases left between them. The CDR3 contains 14 residues. The CDR3 region has the DNA TGTGCTAGTGGTTTGGAGCAGACCCATCAGCCCCAGCATTTT. This encodes CASGLEQTHQPQHF.

The chain combines TRBV18 with TRBJ2-7, with 7 bases aligning to TRBD2. Germline-derived CDR1 and CDR2 are KGHSH and LQKENI. The CDR3 contains 14 residues. The J segment lost 7 bases and the V segment lost 5 bases, leaving 11 bases of the junction unmatched. In nucleotides, the CDR3 is TGTGCCAGCTCAAACGTGGGAGGGACGGGAGAGCAGTACTTC. Translation: CASSNVGGTGEQYF.

The V and J genes are TRBV19 and TRBJ2-3; no definite D call. CDR1 is LNHDA and CDR2 is SQIVND in the germline V gene (reference sequence). The CDR3 loop spans 14 amino acids. V lost 3 bases and J lost 2, with 9 bases in between. The CDR3 region has the DNA TGTGCCAGTAGTATCGGGCTCCCCACAGATACGCAGTATTTT. This sequence encodes CASSIGLPTDTQYF.

The chain carries TRBV28 and TRBJ2-5; D possibly uses TRBD1 or TRBD2 (5 bases each). V lost 2 bases and J lost 2, with 15 bases in between. Per the germline V gene, CDR1 is MDHEN and CDR2 is SYDVKM. This CDR3 has 16 amino acids. The CDR3 loop reads CASSLMGPQFQETQYF. CDR3 nucleotide sequence: TGTGCCAGCAGTTTAATGGGACCACAGTTTCAAGAGACCCAGTACTTC.

The rearrangement links TRBV18 to TRBJ1-2, with TRBD1 matching 8 bases. This CDR3 is built from 15 residues. J lost 5 bases, V lost 1 base, and 6 bases had no gene match. Germline V gene data show CDR1 as KGHSH and CDR2 as LQKENI. The CDR3 reads CASSPLGQGAYGYTF. CDR3 bases: TGTGCCAGCTCACCACTCGGGCAGGGGGCGTATGGCTACACCTTC.

This clone was seen once. The CDR3, as DNA: TGTGCCAGCTTTACCTACGAGCAGTACTTC. This codes for CASFTYEQYF. The rearrangement joins TRBV27 to TRBJ2-7, with unresolved D. V was trimmed by 8 bases and J by 2 bases, leaving 4 bases between them. CDR3 length equals 10 residues. Germline V gives CDR1 MNHEY, CDR2 SMNVEV (reference sequence).

The rearrangement joins TRBV19 to TRBJ2-2; maybe TRBD2 (6 bases). Trimming removed 11 bases at V and 0 bases at J, with 13 bases between. The CDR3 is 14 residues long. From germline, CDR1 is LNHDA and CDR2 SQIVND (reference sequence). DNA for the CDR3: TGTGCCTCCACCCGGGACTCGAACACCGGGGAGCTGTTTTTT. Residues: CASTRDSNTGELFF.

The chain employs TRBV11-3 and TRBJ1-3; 7 bases are a match to TRBD1. The length of the CDR3 is 16 residues. V trimming: 2 bases; J trimming: 0 bases; junction bases outside the gene matches: 4. Per germline, CDR1 SGHNT and CDR2 YENEEA. The chain's CDR3 is CASSLRTGDSGNTIYF. Written as DNA, the CDR3 is TGTGCCAGCAGCTTACGGACAGGAGACTCTGGAAACACCATATATTTT. Complete variable domain (other parts from reference TRBV11-3 and TRBJ1-3): EAGVVQSPRYKIIEKKQPVAFWCNPISGHNTLYWYLQNLGQGPELLIRYENEEAVDDSQLPKDRFSAERLKGVDSTLKIQPAELGDSAVYLCASSLRTGDSGNTIYFGEGSWLTVV.

The gene calls are TRBV7-9 and TRBJ2-6; 9 bases are a match to TRBD1. The trim removed 2 bases at V and 2 bases at J, leaving 4 bases unmatched. The CDR3 covers 17 residues. Germline CDR1 and CDR2: SEHNR and FQNEAQ (reference sequence). The CDR3: CASSLQTGGAGANVLTF. In nucleotides, the CDR3 is TGTGCCAGCAGCTTACAAACAGGGGGCGCTGGGGCCAACGTCCTGACTTTC.

The V gene is TRBV6-1, the J gene TRBJ2-7; D may be TRBD1 (5 bases). Per the germline V gene, CDR1 is MNHNS and CDR2 is SASEGT. The CDR3 covers 14 residues. Trimming took off 6 bases at V and 0 bases at J, with 12 bases between the two ends. CDR3 sequence reads: CASSDRQNSYEQYF. CDR3 nucleotides: TGTGCCAGCAGCGACCGACAGAACTCCTACGAGCAGTACTTC.